This is a list of T cell receptor beta chains from one sample in a study of cytotoxic CD8 clonotypes in ibrutinib-treated CLL. TCRdb's table, derived via immunoSEQ multiplex PCR, lists solely in-frame clones and lacks some. The table lists 200,000 to 250,000 clones, 79% of them singletons. The material was PBMCs, obtained after 12 months of ibrutinib treatment. The receptors here all came from a human donor with chronic lymphocytic leukemia. The CDR3 runs from the conserved cysteine through the conserved F or W. The D gene is left open where the match is weak. The size field is filled for only some rows; it gives once, few, many or a size class.

. | . | TRBJ2-1 | TRBV28 | CASSQSFRREQFF | TGTGCCAGCAGTCAGTCCTTCCGACGGGAGCAGTTCTTC
. | . | TRBJ2-1 | TRBV21-1 | CASKPGPEFPNEQFF | TGTGCCAGCAAGCCGGGACCCGAGTTCCCCAATGAGCAGTTCTTC
TRBD1 | . | TRBJ2-1 | TRBV5-1 | CASSLDPQGLEQFF | TGCGCCAGCAGCTTGGACCCACAGGGGTTAGAGCAGTTCTTC
TRBD2 | . | TRBJ2-5 | TRBV2 | CASLTSGQETQYF | TGTGCCAGCTTGACTAGCGGACAAGAGACCCAGTACTTC
. | . | TRBJ2-7 | TRBV7-9 | CASSSTPGGIYEQYF | TGTGCCAGCAGCTCTACCCCCGGGGGAATCTACGAGCAGTACTTC
. | . | TRBJ1-1 | TRBV30 | CAWSPDGNTEAFF | TGTGCCTGGAGCCCGGATGGGAACACTGAAGCTTTCTTT
TRBD1 | . | TRBJ2-2 | TRBV10-3 | CAIKGTGGTGELFF | TGTGCCATTAAAGGGACAGGGGGCACCGGGGAGCTGTTTTTT
TRBD2 | . | TRBJ2-3 | TRBV5-1 | CASMSGTSTDTQYF | TGCGCCAGTATGAGCGGGACGTCCACAGATACGCAGTATTTT
. | . | TRBJ2-4 | TRBV5-1 | CASSLGSAILAKNIQYF | TGCGCCAGCAGCTTGGGGTCTGCGATTCTAGCCAAAAACATTCAGTACTTC
. | . | TRBJ2-7 | TRBV29-1 | CSVESQGRVEQYF | TGCAGCGTTGAAAGCCAGGGTAGGGTGGAGCAGTACTTC
TRBD2 | . | TRBJ2-7 | TRBV7-8 | CASSALRLAGNEQYF | TGTGCCAGCAGCGCCCTGAGGTTAGCGGGCAACGAGCAGTACTTC
TRBD2 | . | TRBJ2-1 | TRBV18 | CASSPGTSSYNEQFF | TGTGCCAGCTCACCCGGGACTAGTTCCTACAATGAGCAGTTCTTC
TRBD1 | few | TRBJ2-7 | TRBV5-1 | CASSARQGAYEQYF | TGCGCCAGCAGCGCTAGACAGGGGGCCTACGAGCAGTACTTC
. | few | TRBJ1-2 | TRBV27 | CASSLVGQPYYGYTF | TGTGCCAGCAGTTTAGTCGGGCAGCCATACTATGGCTACACCTTC
. | . | TRBJ1-1 | TRBV2 | CASIEPPGMNTEAFF | TGTGCCAGCATCGAACCCCCAGGGATGAACACTGAAGCTTTCTTT